This T cell receptor beta chain was found in a study of blood T cell repertoires in COVID-19. Participants spanned ages about 18 to 100 years and resided in about 24 US areas. The study assigned cohorts using participant-reported clinical history. A COVID-19 case had been met by exposed participants during the 2 weeks before study entry. Trimming took 0 bases from V and 5 from J; bases not matched to a gene: 8. The CDR3 has 17 amino acids. Germline CDR1 and CDR2: SGHTA and FQGNSA. TCRdb's table, derived via immunoSEQ multiplex PCR, lists solely in-frame clones and lacks some. The sample has approximately 220,000 clones, 83% seen once.

The origin of this receptor is a woman in her thirties or forties who had been exposed to COVID-19. Sequencing was performed on PBMCs or T cells enriched from blood (not recorded which). The genes are TRBV7-2 and TRBJ1-5; 9 bases agree with TRBD1. The CDR3 DNA follows: TGTGCCAGCAGCTTAGCTTCCGGGACAGGGCAGGATCAGCCCCAGCATTTT. Residues: CASSLASGTGQDQPQHF.